This is a list of T cell receptor beta chains from one sample in a study of a mutant IDH1 vaccine in newly diagnosed glioma. Antigens for these TCRs are unknown. Profiling relied on immunoSEQ multiplex PCR, and the TCRdb table lists in-frame clones only, not all of them. The repertoire includes about 66,000 clones, 84% of them detected once, and approximately 3.8% sits in the top ten. The sequenced sample was PBMCs, obtained from a glioma patient whose treatment included an IDH1 peptide vaccine. All receptors derive from a man under 40 with glioma. Both conserved end residues are part of each CDR3. A D gene is named only where the DNA matches it firmly. Clone sizes are given selectively: once, few, many, or a class where the clone is expanded.

TRBJ2-1,NA,NA,TRBV28,TGTGCCAGCAAAGAAGCGAACTCCTACAATGAGCAGTTCTTC,CASKEANSYNEQFF
TRBJ2-7,NA,NA,TRBV5-4,TGTGCCAGCAGCTTGGCCCGAGATGGGGCCTACGAGCAGTACTTC,CASSLARDGAYEQYF
TRBJ2-3,NA,few,TRBV28,TGTGCCAGCAGTTTAATCGACGGGATTTCTAGCACAGATACGCAGTATTTT,CASSLIDGISSTDTQYF
TRBJ1-6,NA,NA,TRBV6-4,TGTGCCAGCAGTGCCCGGGGCGATAATTCACCCCTCCACTTT,CASSARGDNSPLHF
TRBJ2-7,NA,NA,TRBV27,TGTGCCAGCAGCCCCCAAGCAGGGTTCGCCTACGAGCAGTACTTC,CASSPQAGFAYEQYF
TRBJ1-2,TRBD1,NA,TRBV5-6,TGTGCCAGCAGCTTGAACAGGGGCGATGGCTACACCTTC,CASSLNRGDGYTF
TRBJ1-2,NA,once,TRBV19,TGTGCCAGTACCTATAGTGGGACTAGTGGCTACACCTTC,CASTYSGTSGYTF
TRBJ1-1,NA,few,TRBV20-1,TGCAGTGCTCCCGTGGGAACTGAAGCTTTCTTT,CSAPVGTEAFF
TRBJ1-5,NA,NA,TRBV29-1,TGCAGCGCCATAGTGGCGGGGAATCGCAATCAGCCCCAGCATTTT,CSAIVAGNRNQPQHF
TRBJ2-2,NA,NA,TRBV7-2,TGTGCCAGCAGCTTAATCCTCCTCTCGGGGGAGCTGTTTTTT,CASSLILLSGELFF
TRBJ1-5,NA,NA,TRBV9,TGTGCCAGCAGCAGGGGGGGGCGAGATCAGCCCCAGCATTTT,CASSRGGRDQPQHF
TRBJ1-2,NA,NA,TRBV29-1,TGCAGCGTTGTAATCTTTGAAGATGGGACTACCTATGGCTACACCTTC,CSVVIFEDGTTYGYTF
TRBJ2-1,NA,NA,TRBV6-5,TGTGCCAGCAGTTACTCGCGACAGGTCTCCTACAATGAGCAGTTCTTC,CASSYSRQVSYNEQFF
TRBJ2-5,TRBD1,NA,TRBV4-2,TGTGCCAGCAGGGGACAGGGAGGGAGAGAAGAGACCCAGTACTTC,CASRGQGGREETQYF
TRBJ2-5,NA,NA,TRBV7-3,TGTGCCAGCAGCTTAAGTCAGAGAGAGACCCAGTACTTC,CASSLSQRETQYF
TRBJ1-6,NA,NA,TRBV7-9,TGTGCCAGCAGCCCAACGGGAGACTTTCGTTATAATTCACCCCTCCACTTT,CASSPTGDFRYNSPLHF
TRBJ2-1,TRBD1,NA,TRBV27,TGTGCCAGCAGTTTGTGGACAGGGGACAATGAGCAGTTCTTC,CASSLWTGDNEQFF
TRBJ2-7,NA,NA,TRBV5-4,TGTGCCAGCAGCGCTGACAGGAGCTCCTACGAGCAGTACTTC,CASSADRSSYEQYF
TRBJ2-3,TRBD2,NA,TRBV5-1,TGCGCCAGCCTACCGGGACTAGCGGGGGGACCCACAGATACGCAGTATTTT,CASLPGLAGGPTDTQYF
TRBJ1-2,NA,NA,TRBV6-6,TGTGCCAGCAAACAGTCCGTCTATGGCTACACCTTC,CASKQSVYGYTF
TRBJ1-3,NA,NA,TRBV18,TGTGCCAGCTCACCCCAAGGGTCTGGAAACACCATATATTTT,CASSPQGSGNTIYF
TRBJ1-2,NA,NA,TRBV7-2,TGTGCCAGCAGTCCAAGGCCAGCGGGGGGCGCGGGTGGCTACACCTTC,CASSPRPAGGAGGYTF
TRBJ2-4,NA,medium-sized,TRBV9,TGTGCCAGCAGCCATTCCCCCTCGAGAGGGACAAAAAACATTCAGTACTTC,CASSHSPSRGTKNIQYF
TRBJ2-7,TRBD2,NA,TRBV28,TGTGCCAGCAGCATGGGGACTAGCAGGTTGCGCTCCTACGAGCAGTACTTC,CASSMGTSRLRSYEQYF
TRBJ1-2,NA,NA,TRBV6-1,TGTGCCAGCAGTGAACAGAGGACGGACGGCTACACCTTC,CASSEQRTDGYTF
TRBJ1-1,NA,few,TRBV18,TGTGCCAGCTCATATGCAGGGTTGAACACTGAAGCTTTCTTT,CASSYAGLNTEAFF
TRBJ1-3,NA,NA,TRBV30,TGTGCCTGGGGCCCAAACACCATATATTTT,CAWGPNTIYF
TRBJ1-1,NA,NA,TRBV16,TGTGCCAGCAGCCAAAAGTGGACACCCCGGGCGTTCTTCTTT,CASSQKWTPRAFFF